This T cell receptor (beta chain) derives from a study of CXCR3-negative and CXCR3-positive naive CD8 T cells. cDNA libraries for TRB were generated by 5' RACE incorporating UMI labels. TCRdb reprocessed the 5' RACE reads and stores each CDR3 protein as one record, lacking DNA. This table lists 130,000 to 150,000 distinct CDR3 sequences. Germline V gene lookup returns CDR1 LNHNV and CDR2 YYDKDF (reference sequence). The CDR3 totals 15 residues. Naive CD8+ T cells showed a CD45RO-CCR7+CD27+CD95- phenotype. On this clonotype itself: Its antigen is not identified.

Whole-study findings and limits: CXCR3-positive naive cells carried more hydrophobic TRB CDR3s than CXCR3-negative ones. In naive cells, CXCR3-negative and CXCR3-positive subsets had similar TRBV-TRBJ usage; memory cells differed. Both of the naive subsets showed about the same high diversity, but memory CD8+ cells had much less.

The receptor was derived from a human donor in good health. Some clones in this sample may be carry-over from other donors' samples. The sequencing sample was made of naive CXCR3+ CD8+ T cells from blood. The subset was: CD45RO-CCR7+CD27+CD95- naive CD8+ T cells expressing CXCR3 (TNR3+). V is TRBV15 and J is TRBJ2-2; TCRdb picks TRBD1, but there is no DNA to check that call. CDR3 in amino acids: CANVWAGAPTGELFF. Complete variable domain (other parts from reference TRBV15 and TRBJ2-2): DAMVIQNPRYQVTQFGKPVTLSCSQTLNHNVMYWYQQKSSQAPKLLFHYYDKDFNNEADTPDNFQSRRPNTSFCFLDIRSPGLGDTAMYLCANVWAGAPTGELFFGEGSRLTVL.